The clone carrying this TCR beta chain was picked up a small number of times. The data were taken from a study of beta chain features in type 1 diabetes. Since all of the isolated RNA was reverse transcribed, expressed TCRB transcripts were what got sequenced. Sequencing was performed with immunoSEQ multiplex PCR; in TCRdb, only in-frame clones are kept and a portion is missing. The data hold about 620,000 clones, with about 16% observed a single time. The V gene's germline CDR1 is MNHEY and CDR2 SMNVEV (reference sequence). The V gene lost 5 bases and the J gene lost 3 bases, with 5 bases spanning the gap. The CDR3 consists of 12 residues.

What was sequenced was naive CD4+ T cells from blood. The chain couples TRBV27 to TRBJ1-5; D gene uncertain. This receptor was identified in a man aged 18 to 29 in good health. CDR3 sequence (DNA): TGTGCCAGCAGTCCCTTCAATCAGCCCCAGCATTTT. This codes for CASSPFNQPQHF.